Described below is a single T cell receptor (beta chain) sequence and its context. Its antigen is unidentified. The length of the CDR3 is 12 residues. Germline V gives CDR1 KGHSH, CDR2 LQKENI. The V gene lost 3 bases and the J gene lost 9 bases, with 11 bases spanning the gap. The data were produced by immunoSEQ multiplex PCR, yet TCRdb's version contains in-frame clones alone and is incomplete. The sample shows fewer than 200,000 clones, roughly 90% of them seen only once. The data originate from a study of T cell responses to AZD1222 COVID-19 vaccine. Notes on the study in general: Vaccine-associated CD4 TCRs spanned spike, dominant at 160-218 and 743-854. Within unmutated variant regions lay the reported targets of nearly half of spike-specific TCRs. After the peak T cell response, and only then, were repertoires sampled. It should be noted that donors were predominantly white British and more often female, and clonal diversity was possibly underestimated.

V is TRBV18 and J is TRBJ1-1; D is unclear. The specimen comprised peripheral blood, sampled 28 days after the second AZD1222 dose. This clonotype was sampled from an adult who received the AZD1222 COVID-19 vaccine. This CDR3 reads CASSPESKQAFF. The CDR3 DNA reads as TGTGCCAGCTCACCTGAGTCGAAGCAAGCTTTCTTT.